These 17 T cell receptor beta chains came from one sample sequenced in a study of beta chain features in type 1 diabetes. Study findings and constraints: In every one of the four CD4+ subsets, TCRB CDR3s were moderately but significantly shorter in Type 1 diabetes patients.

No antigen has been assigned to these receptors. What was sequenced were expressed TCRB transcripts, since all of the isolated RNA had been reverse transcribed. Method: immunoSEQ multiplex PCR; TCRdb's copy keeps in-frame clones and lacks some. The profile shows roughly 300,000 clones, more than 13% of them singletons. The sample consisted of naive CD4+ T cells from blood. These TCRs come from a man under 40 with type 1 diabetes.

The chain has TRBV30 and TRBJ2-1; 15 nucleotides align to TRBD2. After removal of 7 bases from V and 6 bases from J, the junction contained 4 bases not matched to a gene. From germline, CDR1 is GTSNPN and CDR2 SVGIG (reference sequence). The CDR3 sequence is 14 residues long. In DNA form, the CDR3 reads TGTGCCTCCCAGGGACTAGCGGGAGGCAATGAGCAGTTCTTC. The encoded protein is CASQGLAGGNEQFF. Based on the CDR3 plus reference TRBV30 and TRBJ2-1, the full variable domain is SQTIHQWPATLVQPVGSPLSLECTVEGTSNPNLYWYRQAAGRGLQLLFYSVGIGQISSEVPQNLSASRPQDRQFILSSKKLLLSDSGFYLCASQGLAGGNEQFFGPGTRLTVL.

The V gene is TRBV29-1, the J gene TRBJ2-3; 7 bases line up with TRBD2. This CDR3 region has 14 residues. CDR1 and CDR2 (germline): SQVTM, ANQGSEA. J was trimmed by 5 bases and V by 6 bases; bases with no gene match: 11. CDR3 amino acids: CSVGGRLAKDTQYF. As DNA, the CDR3 is TGCAGCGTCGGCGGCAGACTAGCAAAAGATACGCAGTATTTT.

V is TRBV28 and J is TRBJ2-1; possible D gene TRBD1, 6 bases. CDR3 size: 14 residues. Germline V gene lookup returns CDR1 MDHEN and CDR2 SYDVKM. V was pared by 6 bases and J by 6 bases, with 15 bases between. This chain's CDR3 is CASRTGQNFNEQFF. The CDR3 DNA reads as TGTGCCAGCAGGACCGGACAGAACTTCAATGAGCAGTTCTTC.

CDR3 protein: CSVGSASTDTQYF. The DNA of the CDR3 is TGCAGCGTCGGGAGCGCTAGCACAGATACGCAGTATTTT. This rearrangement joins TRBV29-1 to TRBJ2-3; D might be TRBD2 (6 bases). The CDR3 length is 13 residues. CDR1 is SQVTM, CDR2 ANQGSEA, per germline. V was cut by 6 bases and J by 0 bases, with 10 bases left in between.

The chain joins TRBV9 to TRBJ1-1, with a weak D call TRBD1 (5 bases). Germline CDR1 is SGDLS and CDR2 is YYNGEE. Trimming removed 8 bases from V and 3 bases from J, with 17 bases in between. The CDR3 has 14 amino acids. The CDR3 is CASRQSPMDTEAFF. CDR3 DNA sequence: TGTGCCAGTAGACAGTCCCCAATGGACACTGAAGCTTTCTTT.

This clone was seen more than once but under ten times. The rearrangement uses TRBV2 and TRBJ2-5; 10 bases map to TRBD1. Unmatched junction bases numbered 3, after V lost 0 bases and J lost 5 bases. CDR1 and CDR2 from the germline V gene are SNHLY and FYNNEI. The CDR3 is 15 residues long. The CDR3 bases are TGTGCCAGCAGTGAAGCGACAGGGGGCGTGGAGACCCAGTACTTC. Translated: CASSEATGGVETQYF.

This clone came up a few times. The chain is built from TRBV5-1 and TRBJ2-1, with 9 positions matching TRBD2. With 6 bases clipped from V and 5 bases from J, the junction kept 9 bases outside the gene matches. This CDR3 is 15 amino acids long. Germline CDR1 is SGHRS and CDR2 is YFSETQ. In DNA, the CDR3 is TGCGCCAGCACCACAGGGACTAGCAACCACAATGAGCAGTTCTTC. Amino acids: CASTTGTSNHNEQFF.

Only a few counts were recorded for this clone. The chain uses TRBV7-2 and TRBJ2-1, with TRBD2 as a possible D gene (6 bases). The germline V gene has CDR1 SGHTA and CDR2 FQGNSA. Trimming removed 6 bases at V and 8 bases at J, with 14 bases between. There are 13 residues in the CDR3. The CDR3 loop reads CASRFKGGHEQFF. The CDR3 DNA sequence: TGTGCCAGCAGGTTTAAGGGAGGCCATGAGCAGTTCTTC.

The chain carries TRBV7-2 and TRBJ2-6; TRBD2 might be the D (5 bases). Germline CDR1 SGHTA, CDR2 FQGNSA. Trimming removed 3 bases at V and 2 bases at J, with 14 bases between. This CDR3 spans 17 amino acids. The CDR3 DNA is TGTGCCAGCAGCTTCCCGGGATTAGGGACTGGGGCCAACGTCCTGACTTTC. Translating it yields CASSFPGLGTGANVLTF.

The chain employs TRBV25-1 and TRBJ2-5, with D possibly being TRBD1 (6 bases). Trimming left V 5 bases short and J 2 bases short, with 12 bases between. This CDR3 comprises 14 residues. Germline V lookup: CDR1 MGHDK, CDR2 SYGVNS. CDR3 sequence (DNA): TGTGCCAGCAGTTTACCCACAGGGCAAGAGACCCAGTACTTC. It is translated as CASSLPTGQETQYF. Using reference TRBV25-1 and TRBJ2-5 for the parts outside the CDR3, the full variable domain is EADIYQTPRYLVIGTGKKITLECSQTMGHDKMYWYQQDPGMELHLIHYSYGVNSTEKGDLSSESTVSRIRTEHFPLTLESARPSHTSQYLCASSLPTGQETQYFGPGTRLLVL.

This clone came up a few times. The chain is built from TRBV2 and TRBJ2-1; TRBD2 aligns across 9 bases. The CDR3 length is 17 residues. Germline V gene sequence: CDR1 SNHLY, CDR2 FYNNEI. V was pared by 4 bases and J by 3 bases, with 10 bases of the junction left unmatched. The CDR3 DNA follows: TGTGCCAGCAGTGTTGGAGCGGGAGGATCCATCTACAATGAGCAGTTCTTC. Translating gives CASSVGAGGSIYNEQFF.

The chain joins TRBV18 to TRBJ1-4; 7 nucleotides agree with TRBD1. The CDR3 covers 15 residues. V shed 6 bases, J shed 5 bases, and the junction held 9 bases outside the gene matches. Germline values: CDR1 KGHSH, CDR2 LQKENI. DNA of the CDR3: TGTGCCAGCTCCCGATCGACAGGGTTAAATGAAAAACTGTTTTTT. The encoded protein is CASSRSTGLNEKLFF.

This clone has a handful of counts. This chain links TRBV5-1 with TRBJ2-1; D uncertain. This CDR3 has 15 amino acids. CDR1 SGHRS and CDR2 YFSETQ come from the germline V gene. With 0 bases removed from V and 4 bases from J, the gap between germline ends came to 11 bases. CDR3 nucleotide sequence: TGCGCCAGCAGCTTGGATGGGCCAGATTACAATGAGCAGTTCTTC. Protein: CASSLDGPDYNEQFF.

This clone has a handful of counts. The chain carries TRBV29-1 and TRBJ1-1; 7 bases fit TRBD1. V was clipped by 8 bases and J by 3 bases; unmatched bases: 6. The CDR3 runs 12 residues. CDR1 and CDR2 (germline): SQVTM, ANQGSEA. In nucleotides, the CDR3 is TGCAGCTCGACAGGGCTAGACACTGAAGCTTTCTTT. Protein sequence: CSSTGLDTEAFF. Full variable domain (remainder filled in from reference TRBV29-1 and TRBJ1-1): SAVISQKPSRDICQRGTSLTIQCQVDSQVTMMFWYRQQPGQSLTLIATANQGSEATYESGFVIDKFPISRPNLTFSTLTVSNMSPEDSSIYLCSSTGLDTEAFFGQGTRLTVV.

The DNA of the CDR3 is TGTGCCAGCAGTCAAGCGGCGGGAAGGCAGTTCTTC. It specifies CASSQAAGRQFF. The chain employs TRBV7-2 and TRBJ2-1; perhaps TRBD2 as D (6 bases). V lost 6 bases to trimming and J lost 12 bases, with 15 bases between them. The CDR3 is 12 amino acids. CDR1 and CDR2 from the germline V gene are SGHTA and FQGNSA.

V usage is TRBV30 and J usage is TRBJ2-4; tentative D call: TRBD2 (5 bases). Germline V gene lookup returns CDR1 GTSNPN and CDR2 SVGIG (reference sequence). The CDR3 extends over 13 amino acids. V was trimmed by 0 bases and J by 10 bases, leaving 13 bases between them. CDR3 bases: TGTGCCTGGAGTGTACTAGGCAGTAGTATTCAGTACTTC. It encodes CAWSVLGSSIQYF.

This clone was counted only a few times. This rearrangement joins TRBV7-8 to TRBJ2-1, with 12 bases lining up with TRBD2. This CDR3 is built from 16 residues. Germline CDR1 reads SGHVS; CDR2 reads FQNEAQ. V lost 2 bases and J lost 8; bases outside the gene matches: 7. As DNA, the CDR3 is TGTGCCAGCAGCTTAAGACTAGCGGGAGCCGGCGATGAGCAGTTCTTC. Protein product: CASSLRLAGAGDEQFF. Using reference TRBV7-8 and TRBJ2-1 for the parts outside the CDR3, the full variable domain is GAGVSQSPRYKVAKRGQDVALRCDPISGHVSLFWYQQALGQGPEFLTYFQNEAQLDKSGLPSDRFFAERPEGSVSTLKIQRTQQEDSAVYLCASSLRLAGAGDEQFFGPGTRLTVL.